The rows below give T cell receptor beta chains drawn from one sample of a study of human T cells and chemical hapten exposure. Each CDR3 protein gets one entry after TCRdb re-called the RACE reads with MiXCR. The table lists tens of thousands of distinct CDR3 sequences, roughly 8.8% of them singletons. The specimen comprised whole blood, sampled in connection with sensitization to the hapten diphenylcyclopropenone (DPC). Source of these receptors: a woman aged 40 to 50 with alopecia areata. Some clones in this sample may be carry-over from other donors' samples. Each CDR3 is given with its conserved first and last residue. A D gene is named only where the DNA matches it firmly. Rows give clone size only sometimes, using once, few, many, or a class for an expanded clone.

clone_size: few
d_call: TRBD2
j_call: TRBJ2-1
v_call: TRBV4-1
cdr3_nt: TGCGCCAGCAGCCAGACTAGCGGGGACAATGAGCAGTTCTTC
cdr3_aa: CASSQTSGDNEQFF

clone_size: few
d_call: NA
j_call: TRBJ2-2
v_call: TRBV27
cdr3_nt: TGTGCCAGCAGTTTAGACCTGGCCGTATCCGGGGAGCTGTTTTTT
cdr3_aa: CASSLDLAVSGELFF

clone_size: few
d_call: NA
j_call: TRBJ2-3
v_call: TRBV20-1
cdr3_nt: TGCAGTGGGCTATCTCTTTGGGGGACCAACACAGATACGCAGTATTTT
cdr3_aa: CSGLSLWGTNTDTQYF

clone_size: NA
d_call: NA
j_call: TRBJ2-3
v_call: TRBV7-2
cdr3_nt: TGTGCCAGCAGCTCCCGGCGGGGAAGCACAGATACGCAGTATTTT
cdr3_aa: CASSSRRGSTDTQYF

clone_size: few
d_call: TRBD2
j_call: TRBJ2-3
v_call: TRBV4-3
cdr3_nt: TGCGCCAGCAGCCGCGGGGGGCGCACAGATACGCAGTATTTT
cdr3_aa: CASSRGGRTDTQYF

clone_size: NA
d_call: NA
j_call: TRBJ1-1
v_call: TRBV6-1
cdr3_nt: TGTGCCAGCAGTGAAGAAGGGACCAACACTGAAGCTTTCTTT
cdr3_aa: CASSEEGTNTEAFF

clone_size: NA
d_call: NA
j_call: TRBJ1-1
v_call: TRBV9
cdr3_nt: TGTGCCAGCAGCGTAGTGACGGCGAACACTGAAGCTTTCTTT
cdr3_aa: CASSVVTANTEAFF

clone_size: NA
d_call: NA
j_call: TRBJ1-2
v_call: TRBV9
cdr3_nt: TGTGCCAGCAGCGTAGCTGATGACATTTCCAGCTATGGCTACACCTTC
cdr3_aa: CASSVADDISSYGYTF

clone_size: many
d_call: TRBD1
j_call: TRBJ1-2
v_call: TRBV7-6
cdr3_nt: TGTGCCAGCAGCCCAGGGGGCGTAGAAAACTATGGCTACACCTTC
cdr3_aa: CASSPGGVENYGYTF

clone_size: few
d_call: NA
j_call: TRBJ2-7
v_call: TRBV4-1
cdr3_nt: TGCGCCAGCAGCCAAGTCGACAGCTACGAGCAGTACTTC
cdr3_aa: CASSQVDSYEQYF

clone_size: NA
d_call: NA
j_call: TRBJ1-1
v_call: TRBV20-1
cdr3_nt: TGCAGTGCTAGAGAGGGTACGCCTGGGAGAGTTCGCACTGAAGCTTTCTTT
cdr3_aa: CSAREGTPGRVRTEAFF

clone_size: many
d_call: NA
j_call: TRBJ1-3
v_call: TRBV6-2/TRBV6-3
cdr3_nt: TGTGCCAGCAGTTACAGACGGATCTCTGGAAACACCATATATTTT
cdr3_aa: CASSYRRISGNTIYF

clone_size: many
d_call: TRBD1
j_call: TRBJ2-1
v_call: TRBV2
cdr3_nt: TGTGCCAGCAGCTTATTGAGGAAAGCTACAGGGGGCTATCAGTTCTTC
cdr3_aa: CASSLLRKATGGYQFF

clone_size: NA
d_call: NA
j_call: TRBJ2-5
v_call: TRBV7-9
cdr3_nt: TGTGCCAGCGCCAGGGGAACAGGTTCTGTGGAGACCCAGTACTTC
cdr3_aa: CASARGTGSVETQYF

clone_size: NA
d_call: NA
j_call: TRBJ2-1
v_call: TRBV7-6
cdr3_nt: TGTGCCAGCAGCCCCGGGACACACAATGAGCAGTTCTTC
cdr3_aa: CASSPGTHNEQFF

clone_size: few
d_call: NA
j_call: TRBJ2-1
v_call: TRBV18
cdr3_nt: TGTGCCAGCTCACCACGGTCGGGACCCACCTACAATGAGCAGTTCTTC
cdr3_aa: CASSPRSGPTYNEQFF

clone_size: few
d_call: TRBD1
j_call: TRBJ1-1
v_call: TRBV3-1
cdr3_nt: TGTGCCAGCAGCCCCTGGACAGGGTACGGCGACACTGAAGCTTTCTTT
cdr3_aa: CASSPWTGYGDTEAFF

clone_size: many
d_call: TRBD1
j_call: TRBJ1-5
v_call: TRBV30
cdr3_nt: TGTGCCTGGCGACAGGGAGAATATAGCAATCAGCCCCAGCATTTT
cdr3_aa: CAWRQGEYSNQPQHF

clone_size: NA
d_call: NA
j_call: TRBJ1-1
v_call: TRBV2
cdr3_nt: TGTGCCAGCAACCTAGGCGATAACACTGAAGCTTTCTTT
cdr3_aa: CASNLGDNTEAFF

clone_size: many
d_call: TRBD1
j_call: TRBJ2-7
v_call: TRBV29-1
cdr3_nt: TGCAGCGGAAAGGACAGGGGGGACGAGCAGTACTTC
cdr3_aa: CSGKDRGDEQYF

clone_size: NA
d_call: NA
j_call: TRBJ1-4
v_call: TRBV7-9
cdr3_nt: TGTGCCAGCAGTTACGGGGGCGCACAGGAAAAACTGTTTTTT
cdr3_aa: CASSYGGAQEKLFF

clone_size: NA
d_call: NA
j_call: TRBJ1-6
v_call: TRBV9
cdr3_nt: TGTGCCAGCAGCCCCCAGGCAGGCTCCAATTCACCCCTCCACTTT
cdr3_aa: CASSPQAGSNSPLHF

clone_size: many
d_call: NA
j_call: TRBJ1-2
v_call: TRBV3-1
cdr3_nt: TGTGCCAGCAGCCAAGTGTCGGGGGTCCGAGACTATGGCTACACCTTC
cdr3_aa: CASSQVSGVRDYGYTF

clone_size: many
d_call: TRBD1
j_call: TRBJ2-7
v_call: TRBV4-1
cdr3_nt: TGCGCCAGCAGCCCCGGACAGGGAGGCTACGAGCAGTACTTC
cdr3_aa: CASSPGQGGYEQYF

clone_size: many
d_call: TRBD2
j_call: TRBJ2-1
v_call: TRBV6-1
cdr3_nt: TGTGCCAGCAGTGAAGAGGTGGGGGGGGAGGATGAGCAGTTCTTC
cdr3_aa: CASSEEVGGEDEQFF

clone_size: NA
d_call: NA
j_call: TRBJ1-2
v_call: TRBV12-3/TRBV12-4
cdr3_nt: TGTGCCAGCAGTCAACGGACCATTCCTTATGGCTACACCTTC
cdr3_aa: CASSQRTIPYGYTF